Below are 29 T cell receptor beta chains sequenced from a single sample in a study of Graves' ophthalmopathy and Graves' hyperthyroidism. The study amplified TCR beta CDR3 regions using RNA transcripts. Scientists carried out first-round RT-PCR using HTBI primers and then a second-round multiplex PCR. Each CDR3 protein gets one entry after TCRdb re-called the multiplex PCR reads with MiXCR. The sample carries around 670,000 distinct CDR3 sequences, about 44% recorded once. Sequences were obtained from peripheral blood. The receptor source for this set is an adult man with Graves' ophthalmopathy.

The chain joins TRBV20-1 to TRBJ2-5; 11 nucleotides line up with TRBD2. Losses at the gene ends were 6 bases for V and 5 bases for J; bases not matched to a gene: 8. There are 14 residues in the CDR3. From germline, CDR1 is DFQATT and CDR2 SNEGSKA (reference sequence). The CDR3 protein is CSARTSGSSETQYF. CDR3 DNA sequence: TGCAGTGCGCGAACTAGCGGGAGTTCGGAGACCCAGTACTTC.

For the CDR3, the DNA is TGCAGTGCTAGCTACTCCGGGACAGACTACGAGCAGTACTTC. It is translated as CSASYSGTDYEQYF. The chain links TRBV20-1 to TRBJ2-7, with 7 positions matching TRBD1. Germline CDR1 is DFQATT and CDR2 is SNEGSKA (reference sequence). This CDR3 region has 14 residues. V trimming: 3 bases; J trimming: 3 bases; junction bases outside the gene matches: 8.

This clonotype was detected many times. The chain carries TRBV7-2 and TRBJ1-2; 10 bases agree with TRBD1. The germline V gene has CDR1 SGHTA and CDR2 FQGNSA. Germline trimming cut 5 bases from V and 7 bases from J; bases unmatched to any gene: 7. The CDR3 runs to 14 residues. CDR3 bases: TGTGCCAGCAGCGAAGACAGGGGGCAGGGTGGCTACACCTTC. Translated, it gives CASSEDRGQGGYTF.

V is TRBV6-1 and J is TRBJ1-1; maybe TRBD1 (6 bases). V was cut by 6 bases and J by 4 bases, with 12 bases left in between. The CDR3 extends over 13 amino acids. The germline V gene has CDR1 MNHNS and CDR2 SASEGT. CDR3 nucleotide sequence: TGTGCCAGCAGGGGGGGGGCGGGCACTGAAGCTTTCTTT. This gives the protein CASRGGAGTEAFF.

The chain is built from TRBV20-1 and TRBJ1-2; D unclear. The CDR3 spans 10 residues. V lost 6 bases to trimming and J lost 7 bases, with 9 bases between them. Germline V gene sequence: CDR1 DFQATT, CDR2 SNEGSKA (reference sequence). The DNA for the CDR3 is TGCAGTGCCTACCTAATTGGCTACACCTTC. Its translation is CSAYLIGYTF.

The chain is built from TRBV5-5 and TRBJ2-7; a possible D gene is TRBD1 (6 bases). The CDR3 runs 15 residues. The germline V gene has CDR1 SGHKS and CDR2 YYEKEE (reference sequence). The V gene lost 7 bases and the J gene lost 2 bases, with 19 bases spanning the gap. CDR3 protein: CASEPGQFGAYEQYF. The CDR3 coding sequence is TGTGCCAGCGAGCCTGGACAGTTTGGGGCCTACGAGCAGTACTTC.

CDR3 nucleotide sequence: TGTGCCAGCAGTGATAGGGACTTCGCCTACGAGCAGTACTTC. It translates to CASSDRDFAYEQYF. The chain has TRBV2 and TRBJ2-7; a weak D match, TRBD2 (6 bases). Germline V gene data show CDR1 as SNHLY and CDR2 as FYNNEI. V lost 3 bases to trimming and J lost 2 bases, with 11 bases between them. This CDR3 comprises 14 residues.

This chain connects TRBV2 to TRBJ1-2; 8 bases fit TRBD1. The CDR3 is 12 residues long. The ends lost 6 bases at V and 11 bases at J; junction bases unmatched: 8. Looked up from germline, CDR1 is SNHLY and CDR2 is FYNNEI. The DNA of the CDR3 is TGTGCCAGCAGCGCATCAGGACAGGGATACACCTTC. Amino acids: CASSASGQGYTF.

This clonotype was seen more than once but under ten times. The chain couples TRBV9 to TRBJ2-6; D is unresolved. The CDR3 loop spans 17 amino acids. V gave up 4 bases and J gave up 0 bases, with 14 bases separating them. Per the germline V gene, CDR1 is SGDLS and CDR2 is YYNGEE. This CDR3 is CASSSQRWISGANVLTF. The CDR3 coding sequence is TGTGCCAGCAGCTCCCAAAGGTGGATCTCTGGGGCCAACGTCCTGACTTTC. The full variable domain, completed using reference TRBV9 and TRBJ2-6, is DSGVTQTPKHLITATGQRVTLRCSPRSGDLSVYWYQQSLDQGLQFLIQYYNGEERAKGNILERFSAQQFPDLHSELNLSSLELGDSALYFCASSSQRWISGANVLTFGAGSRLTVL.

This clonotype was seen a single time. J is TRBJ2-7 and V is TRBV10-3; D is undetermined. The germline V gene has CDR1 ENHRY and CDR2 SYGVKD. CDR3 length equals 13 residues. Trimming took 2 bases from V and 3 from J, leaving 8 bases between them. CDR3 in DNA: TGTGCCATCAGTGAGGAGCAGGTCTACGAGCAGTACTTC. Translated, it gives CAISEEQVYEQYF.

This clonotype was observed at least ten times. The CDR3 DNA reads TGTGCCAGCAGCACCAGACAGCAAGCCTACGAGCAGTACTTC. Translated: CASSTRQQAYEQYF. The V and J genes are TRBV5-8 and TRBJ2-7; possibly TRBD1 for D (5 bases). The CDR3 contains 14 residues. The germline V gene encodes CDR1 SGHTS and CDR2 YDEGEE. V was clipped by 4 bases and J by 2 bases, with 13 bases between them.

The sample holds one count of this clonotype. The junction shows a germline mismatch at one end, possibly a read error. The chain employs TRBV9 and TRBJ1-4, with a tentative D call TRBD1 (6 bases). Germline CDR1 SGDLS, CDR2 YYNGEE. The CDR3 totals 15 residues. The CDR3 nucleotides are TGTGCCAACAGCGTAAGTGGACAGCGTAATGAAAAACTGTTTTTT. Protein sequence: CANSVSGQRNEKLFF.

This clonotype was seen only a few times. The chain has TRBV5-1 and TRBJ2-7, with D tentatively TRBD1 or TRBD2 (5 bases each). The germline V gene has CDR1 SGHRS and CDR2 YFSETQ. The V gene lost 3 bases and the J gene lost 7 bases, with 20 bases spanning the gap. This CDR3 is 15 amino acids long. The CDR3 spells CASSSGRDLRKEQYF. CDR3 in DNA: TGCGCCAGCAGCTCGGGCCGGGACCTCCGAAAAGAGCAGTACTTC.

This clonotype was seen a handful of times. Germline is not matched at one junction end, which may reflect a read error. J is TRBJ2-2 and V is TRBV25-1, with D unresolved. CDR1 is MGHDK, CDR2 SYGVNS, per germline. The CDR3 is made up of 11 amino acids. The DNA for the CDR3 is TGTGCCAGCAGCGAATACGGGGAGCTGTTTTTT. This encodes CASSEYGELFF.

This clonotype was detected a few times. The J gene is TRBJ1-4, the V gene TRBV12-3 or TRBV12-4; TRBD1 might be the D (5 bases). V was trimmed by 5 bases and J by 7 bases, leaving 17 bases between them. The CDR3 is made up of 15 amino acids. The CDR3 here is CASSPGDSEGEKLFF. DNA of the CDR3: TGTGCCAGCAGTCCTGGGGACTCAGAAGGTGAAAAACTGTTTTTT.

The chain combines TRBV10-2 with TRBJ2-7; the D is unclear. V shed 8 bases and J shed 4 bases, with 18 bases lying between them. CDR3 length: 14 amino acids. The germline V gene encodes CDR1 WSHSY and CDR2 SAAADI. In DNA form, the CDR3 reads TGCGCCAGCCAACTGGTGCAGGAAACTTACGAGCAGTACTTC. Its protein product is CASQLVQETYEQYF.

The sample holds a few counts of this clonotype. The CDR3 bases are TGTGCCAGCAGCAGGGACAGGGGAGGGGATTCACCCCTCCACTTT. It is translated as CASSRDRGGDSPLHF. The rearrangement uses TRBV9 and TRBJ1-6, with 10 positions matching TRBD1. This CDR3 has 15 residues. The germline gives CDR1 SGDLS, CDR2 YYNGEE. The V segment lost 4 bases and the J segment 8 bases; nucleotides outside the gene matches: 6.

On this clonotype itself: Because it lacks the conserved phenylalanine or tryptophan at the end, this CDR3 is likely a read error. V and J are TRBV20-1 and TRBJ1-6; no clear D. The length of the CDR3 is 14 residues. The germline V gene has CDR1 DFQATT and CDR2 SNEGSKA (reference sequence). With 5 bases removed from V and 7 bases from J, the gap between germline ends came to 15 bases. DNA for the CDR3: TGCAGTGCTTCCCGGGTCGGGGTAAATTCACCCCTCCACTCT. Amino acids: CSASRVGVNSPLHS.

As DNA, the CDR3 is TGTGCCAGCAGTGAAGACAGGGCTCGAGATACGCAGTATTTT. This codes for CASSEDRARDTQYF. The rearrangement uses TRBV2 and TRBJ2-3; weak D call: TRBD1 (6 bases). The V gene's germline CDR1 is SNHLY and CDR2 FYNNEI. This CDR3 is 14 amino acids long. V lost 1 base to trimming and J lost 5 bases, with 10 bases between them.

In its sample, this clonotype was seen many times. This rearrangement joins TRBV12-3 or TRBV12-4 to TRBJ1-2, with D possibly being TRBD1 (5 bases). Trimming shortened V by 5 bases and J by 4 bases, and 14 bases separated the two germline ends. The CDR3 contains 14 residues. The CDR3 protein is CASSQGGSVYGYTF. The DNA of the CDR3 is TGTGCCAGCAGTCAGGGTGGTAGTGTCTATGGCTACACCTTC.

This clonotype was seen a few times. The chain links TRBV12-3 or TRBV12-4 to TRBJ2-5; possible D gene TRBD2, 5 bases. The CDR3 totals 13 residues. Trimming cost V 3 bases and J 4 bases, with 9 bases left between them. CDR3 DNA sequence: TGTGCCAGCAGTTTCGTAGCGCGAGAGACCCAGTACTTC. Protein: CASSFVARETQYF.

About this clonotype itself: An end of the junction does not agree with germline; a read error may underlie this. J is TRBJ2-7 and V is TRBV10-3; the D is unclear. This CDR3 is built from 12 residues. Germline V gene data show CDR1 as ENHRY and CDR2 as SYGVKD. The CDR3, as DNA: TGTGCCAGCAGTGTGTCAACCTACGAGCAGCACTTC. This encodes CASSVSTYEQHF.

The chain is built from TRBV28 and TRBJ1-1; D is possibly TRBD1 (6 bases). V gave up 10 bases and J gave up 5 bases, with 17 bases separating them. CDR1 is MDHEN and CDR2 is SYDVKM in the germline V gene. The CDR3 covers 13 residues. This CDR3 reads CATLNHRVTEAFF. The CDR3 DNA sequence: TGTGCCACCTTAAACCACAGGGTGACTGAAGCTTTCTTT.

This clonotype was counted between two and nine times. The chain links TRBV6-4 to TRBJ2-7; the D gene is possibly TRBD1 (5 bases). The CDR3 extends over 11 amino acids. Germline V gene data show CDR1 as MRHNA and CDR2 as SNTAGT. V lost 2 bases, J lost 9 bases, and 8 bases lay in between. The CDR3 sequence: CASSDGGAQYF. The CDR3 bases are TGTGCCAGCAGTGACGGTGGGGCGCAGTACTTC.

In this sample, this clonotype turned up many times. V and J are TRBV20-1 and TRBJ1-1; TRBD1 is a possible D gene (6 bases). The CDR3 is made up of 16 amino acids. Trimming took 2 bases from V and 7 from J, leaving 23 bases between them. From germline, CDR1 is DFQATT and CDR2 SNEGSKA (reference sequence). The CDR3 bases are TGCAGTGCTAGAACCGACCGGGACACTACCTTGGTTGAAGCTTTCTTT. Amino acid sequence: CSARTDRDTTLVEAFF.

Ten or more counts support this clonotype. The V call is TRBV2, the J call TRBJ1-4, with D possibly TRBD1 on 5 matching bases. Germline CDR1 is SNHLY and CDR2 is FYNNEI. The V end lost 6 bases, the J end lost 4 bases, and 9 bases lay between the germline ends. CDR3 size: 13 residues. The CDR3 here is CASRGDGNEKLFF. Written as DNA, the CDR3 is TGTGCCAGCAGGGGGGATGGTAATGAAAAACTGTTTTTT.

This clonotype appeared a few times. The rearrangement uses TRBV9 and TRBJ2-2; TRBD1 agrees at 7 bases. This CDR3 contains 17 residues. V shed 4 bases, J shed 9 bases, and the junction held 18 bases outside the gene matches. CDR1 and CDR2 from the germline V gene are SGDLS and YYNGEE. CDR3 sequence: CASSPRDSSLLLRELFF. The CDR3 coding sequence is TGTGCCAGCAGCCCCCGGGACAGTTCCCTCCTCTTGCGGGAGCTGTTTTTT. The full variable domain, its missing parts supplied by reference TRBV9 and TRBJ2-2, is DSGVTQTPKHLITATGQRVTLRCSPRSGDLSVYWYQQSLDQGLQFLIQYYNGEERAKGNILERFSAQQFPDLHSELNLSSLELGDSALYFCASSPRDSSLLLRELFFGEGSRLTVL.

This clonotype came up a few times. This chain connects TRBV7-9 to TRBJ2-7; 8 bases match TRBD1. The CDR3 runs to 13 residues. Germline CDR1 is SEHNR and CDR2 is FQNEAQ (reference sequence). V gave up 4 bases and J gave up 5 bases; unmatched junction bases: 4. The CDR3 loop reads CASSYAGGNEQYF. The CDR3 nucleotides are TGTGCCAGCAGCTATGCAGGGGGCAACGAGCAGTACTTC.

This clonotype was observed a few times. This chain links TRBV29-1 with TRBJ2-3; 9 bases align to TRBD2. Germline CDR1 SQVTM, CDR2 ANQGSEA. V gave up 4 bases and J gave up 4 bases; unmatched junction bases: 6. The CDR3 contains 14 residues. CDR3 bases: TGCAGCGTTGGTACCCGGACTAGCGCAGATACGCAGTATTTT. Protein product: CSVGTRTSADTQYF.